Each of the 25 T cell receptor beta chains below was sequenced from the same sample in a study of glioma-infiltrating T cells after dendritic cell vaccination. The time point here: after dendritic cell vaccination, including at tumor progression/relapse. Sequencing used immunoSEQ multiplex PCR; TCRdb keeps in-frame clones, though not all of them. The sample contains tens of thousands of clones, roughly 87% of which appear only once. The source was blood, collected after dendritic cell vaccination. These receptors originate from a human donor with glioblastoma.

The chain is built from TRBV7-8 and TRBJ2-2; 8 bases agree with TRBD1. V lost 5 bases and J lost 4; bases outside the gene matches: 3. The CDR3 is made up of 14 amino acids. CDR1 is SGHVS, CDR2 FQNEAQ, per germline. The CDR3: CASSGGQGTGELFF. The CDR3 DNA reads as TGTGCCAGCAGCGGCGGACAGGGCACCGGGGAGCTGTTTTTT.

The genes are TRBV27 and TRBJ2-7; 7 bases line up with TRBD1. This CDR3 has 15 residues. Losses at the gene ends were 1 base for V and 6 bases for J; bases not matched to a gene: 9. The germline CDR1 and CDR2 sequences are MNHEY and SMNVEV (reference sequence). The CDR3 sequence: CASSLLRDSLTEQYF. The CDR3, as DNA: TGTGCCAGCAGTTTATTAAGGGACAGTCTGACCGAGCAGTACTTC.

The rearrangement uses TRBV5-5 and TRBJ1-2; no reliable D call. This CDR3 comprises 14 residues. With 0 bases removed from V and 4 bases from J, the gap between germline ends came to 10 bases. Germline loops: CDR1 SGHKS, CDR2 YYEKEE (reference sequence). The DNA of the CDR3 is TGTGCCAGCAGCTTGGAACAGTCTCCCTATGGCTACACCTTC. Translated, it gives CASSLEQSPYGYTF. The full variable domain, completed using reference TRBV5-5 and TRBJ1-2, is DAGVTQSPTHLIKTRGQQVTLRCSPISGHKSVSWYQQVLGQGPQFIFQYYEKEERGRGNFPDRFSARQFPNYSSELNVNALLLGDSALYLCASSLEQSPYGYTFGSGTRLTVV.

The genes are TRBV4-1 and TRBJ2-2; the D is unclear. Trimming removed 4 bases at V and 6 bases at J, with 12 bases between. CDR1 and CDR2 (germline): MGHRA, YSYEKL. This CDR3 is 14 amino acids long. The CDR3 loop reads CASSRRLESGELFF. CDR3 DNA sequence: TGCGCCAGCAGCCGGCGTCTGGAGTCCGGGGAGCTGTTTTTT.

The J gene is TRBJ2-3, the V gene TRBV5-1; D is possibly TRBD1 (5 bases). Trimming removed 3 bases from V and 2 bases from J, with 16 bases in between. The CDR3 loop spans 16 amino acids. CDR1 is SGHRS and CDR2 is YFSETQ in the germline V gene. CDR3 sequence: CASSSATDRYTDTQYF. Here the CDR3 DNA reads TGCGCCAGCAGCTCGGCGACAGATAGATACACAGATACGCAGTATTTT. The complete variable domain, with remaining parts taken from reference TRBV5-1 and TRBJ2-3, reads KAGVTQTPRYLIKTRGQQVTLSCSPISGHRSVSWYQQTPGQGLQFLFEYFSETQRNKGNFPGRFSGRQFSNSRSEMNVSTLELGDSALYLCASSSATDRYTDTQYFGPGTRLTVL.

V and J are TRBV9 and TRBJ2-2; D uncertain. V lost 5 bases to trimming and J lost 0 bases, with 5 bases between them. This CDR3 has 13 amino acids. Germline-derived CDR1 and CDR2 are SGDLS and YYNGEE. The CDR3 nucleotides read TGTGCCAGCAGGAGGACGAACACCGGGGAGCTGTTTTTT. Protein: CASRRTNTGELFF.

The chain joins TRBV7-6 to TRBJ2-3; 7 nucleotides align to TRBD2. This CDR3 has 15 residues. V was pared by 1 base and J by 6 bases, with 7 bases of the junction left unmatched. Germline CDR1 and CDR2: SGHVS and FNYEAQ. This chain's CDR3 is CASSLEGGSKDTQYF. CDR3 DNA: TGTGCCAGCAGCTTAGAGGGCGGGAGTAAGGATACGCAGTATTTT.

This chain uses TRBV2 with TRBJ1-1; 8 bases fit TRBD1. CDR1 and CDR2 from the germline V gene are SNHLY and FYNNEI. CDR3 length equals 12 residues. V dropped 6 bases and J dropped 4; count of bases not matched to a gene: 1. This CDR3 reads CASRQGATEAFF. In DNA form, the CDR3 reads TGTGCCAGCAGGCAGGGGGCCACTGAAGCTTTCTTT. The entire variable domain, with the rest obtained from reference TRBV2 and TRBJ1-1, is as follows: EPEVTQTPSHQVTQMGQEVILRCVPISNHLYFYWYRQILGQKVEFLVSFYNNEISEKSEIFDDQFSVERPDGSNFTLKIRSTKLEDSAMYFCASRQGATEAFFGQGTRLTVV.

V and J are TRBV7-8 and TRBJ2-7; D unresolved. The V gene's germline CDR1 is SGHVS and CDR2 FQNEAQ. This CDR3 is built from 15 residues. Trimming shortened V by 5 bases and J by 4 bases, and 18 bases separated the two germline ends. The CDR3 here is CASSPPQPQIYEQYF. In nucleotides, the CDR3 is TGTGCCAGCAGCCCCCCCCAACCGCAGATATACGAGCAGTACTTC. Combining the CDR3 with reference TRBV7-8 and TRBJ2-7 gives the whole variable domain GAGVSQSPRYKVAKRGQDVALRCDPISGHVSLFWYQQALGQGPEFLTYFQNEAQLDKSGLPSDRFFAERPEGSVSTLKIQRTQQEDSAVYLCASSPPQPQIYEQYFGPGTRLTVT.

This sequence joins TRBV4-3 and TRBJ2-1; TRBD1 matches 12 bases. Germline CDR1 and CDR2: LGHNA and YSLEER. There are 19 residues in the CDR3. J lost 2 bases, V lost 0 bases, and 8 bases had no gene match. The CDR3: CASSQDESGTGGTYNEQFF. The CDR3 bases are TGCGCCAGCAGCCAAGATGAGAGTGGGACAGGGGGCACCTACAATGAGCAGTTCTTC.

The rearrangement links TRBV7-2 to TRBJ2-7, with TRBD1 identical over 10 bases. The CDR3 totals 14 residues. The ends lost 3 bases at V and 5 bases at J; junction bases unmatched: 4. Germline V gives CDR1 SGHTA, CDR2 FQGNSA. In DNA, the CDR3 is TGTGCCAGCAGCTTGGGACAGGGGAGCCACGAGCAGTACTTC. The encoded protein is CASSLGQGSHEQYF.

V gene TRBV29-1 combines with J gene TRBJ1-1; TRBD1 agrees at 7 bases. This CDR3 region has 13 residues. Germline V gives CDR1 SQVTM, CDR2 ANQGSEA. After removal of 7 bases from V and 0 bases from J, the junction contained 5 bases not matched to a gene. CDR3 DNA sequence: TGCAGCGCCGCAGGGGGAGTGAACACTGAAGCTTTCTTT. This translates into CSAAGGVNTEAFF. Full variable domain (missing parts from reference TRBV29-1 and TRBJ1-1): SAVISQKPSRDICQRGTSLTIQCQVDSQVTMMFWYRQQPGQSLTLIATANQGSEATYESGFVIDKFPISRPNLTFSTLTVSNMSPEDSSIYLCSAAGGVNTEAFFGQGTRLTVV.

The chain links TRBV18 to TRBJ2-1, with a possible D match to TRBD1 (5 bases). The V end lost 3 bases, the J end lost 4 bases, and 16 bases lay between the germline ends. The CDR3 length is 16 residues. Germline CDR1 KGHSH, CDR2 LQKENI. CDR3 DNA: TGTGCCAGCTCACCCTTTCGGCTAGGGGCTTACAATGAGCAGTTCTTC. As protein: CASSPFRLGAYNEQFF.

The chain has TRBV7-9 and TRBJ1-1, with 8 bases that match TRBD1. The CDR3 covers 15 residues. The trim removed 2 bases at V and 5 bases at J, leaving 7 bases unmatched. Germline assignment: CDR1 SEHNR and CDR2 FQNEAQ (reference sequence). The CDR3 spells CASSLSGQGQTEAFF. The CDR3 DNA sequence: TGTGCCAGCAGCTTAAGTGGACAGGGTCAGACTGAAGCTTTCTTT. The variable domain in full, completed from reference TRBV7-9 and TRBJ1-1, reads DTGVSQNPRHKITKRGQNVTFRCDPISEHNRLYWYRQTLGQGPEFLTYFQNEAQLEKSRLLSDRFSAERPKGSFSTLEIQRTEQGDSAMYLCASSLSGQGQTEAFFGQGTRLTVV.

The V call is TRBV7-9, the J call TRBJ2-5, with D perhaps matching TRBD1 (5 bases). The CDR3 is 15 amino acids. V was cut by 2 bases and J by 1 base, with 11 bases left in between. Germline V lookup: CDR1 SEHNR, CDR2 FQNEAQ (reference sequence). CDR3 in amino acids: CASSLSLDSQETQYF. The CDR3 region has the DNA TGTGCCAGCAGCTTAAGCCTCGACAGCCAAGAGACCCAGTACTTC.

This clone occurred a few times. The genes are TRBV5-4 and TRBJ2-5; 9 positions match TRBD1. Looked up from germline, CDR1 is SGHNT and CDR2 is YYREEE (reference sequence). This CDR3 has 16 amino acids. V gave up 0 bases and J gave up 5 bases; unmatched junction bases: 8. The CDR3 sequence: CASSLVAGQGGETQYF. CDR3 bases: TGTGCCAGCAGCTTGGTGGCGGGACAGGGAGGCGAGACCCAGTACTTC.

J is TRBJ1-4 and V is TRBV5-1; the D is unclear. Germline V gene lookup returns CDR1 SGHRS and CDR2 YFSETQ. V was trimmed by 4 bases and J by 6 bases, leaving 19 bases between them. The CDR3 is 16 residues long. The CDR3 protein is CASSPGERATYEKLFF. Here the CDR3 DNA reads TGCGCCAGCAGCCCTGGGGAGAGGGCCACTTATGAAAAACTGTTTTTT.

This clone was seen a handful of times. The DNA for the CDR3 is TGTGCCAGCAGACAGCCTAATGAAAAACTGTTTTTT. Protein sequence: CASRQPNEKLFF. The chain carries TRBV6-1 and TRBJ1-4; no reliable D call. Trimming stripped 6 bases from V and 3 bases from J, with 5 bases between. Germline V gene lookup returns CDR1 MNHNS and CDR2 SASEGT. This CDR3 has 12 residues.

The CDR3 region is CASSPPRQGGDQPQHF. CDR3 DNA: TGTGCCAGCTCACCACCGAGACAGGGTGGGGATCAGCCCCAGCATTTT. The rearrangement joins TRBV18 to TRBJ1-5; 7 bases are a match to TRBD1. V was pared by 0 bases and J by 5 bases, with 7 bases of the junction left unmatched. The CDR3 runs to 16 residues. CDR1 and CDR2 from the germline V gene are KGHSH and LQKENI.

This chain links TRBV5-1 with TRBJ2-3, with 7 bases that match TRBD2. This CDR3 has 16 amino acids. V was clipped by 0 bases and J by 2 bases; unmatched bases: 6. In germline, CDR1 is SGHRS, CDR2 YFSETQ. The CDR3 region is CASSLAAGVHTDTQYF. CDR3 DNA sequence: TGCGCCAGCAGCTTGGCTGCGGGGGTGCACACAGATACGCAGTATTTT. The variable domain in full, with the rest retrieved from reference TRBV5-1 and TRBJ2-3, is KAGVTQTPRYLIKTRGQQVTLSCSPISGHRSVSWYQQTPGQGLQFLFEYFSETQRNKGNFPGRFSGRQFSNSRSEMNVSTLELGDSALYLCASSLAAGVHTDTQYFGPGTRLTVL.

The CDR3 region has the DNA TGCGCCAGCAGCCTGGACAGGGTCTCTGGGGCCAACGTCCTGACTTTC. Translating gives CASSLDRVSGANVLTF. The V call is TRBV4-1, the J call TRBJ2-6, with 8 nucleotides matching TRBD1. This CDR3 has 16 residues. V gave up 4 bases and J gave up 0 bases; unmatched junction bases: 2. Germline V lookup: CDR1 MGHRA, CDR2 YSYEKL.

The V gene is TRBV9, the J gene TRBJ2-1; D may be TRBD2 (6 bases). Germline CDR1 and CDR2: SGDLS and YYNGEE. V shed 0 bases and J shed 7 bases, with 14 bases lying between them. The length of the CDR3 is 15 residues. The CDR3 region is CASSVGGTHQNEQFF. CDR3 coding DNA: TGTGCCAGCAGCGTAGGCGGGACCCATCAAAATGAGCAGTTCTTC.

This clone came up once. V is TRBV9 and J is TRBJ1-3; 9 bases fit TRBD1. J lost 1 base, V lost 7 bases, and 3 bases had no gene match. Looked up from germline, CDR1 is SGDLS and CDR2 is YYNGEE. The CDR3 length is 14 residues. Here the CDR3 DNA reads TGTGCCAGCGGGGGACAGGGTTCTGGAAACACCATATATTTT. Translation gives CASGGQGSGNTIYF.

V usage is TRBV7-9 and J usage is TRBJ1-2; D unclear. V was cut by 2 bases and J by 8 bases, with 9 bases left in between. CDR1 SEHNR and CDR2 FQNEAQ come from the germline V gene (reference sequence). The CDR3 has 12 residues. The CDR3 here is CASSLNNRGYTF. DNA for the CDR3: TGTGCCAGCAGCTTAAACAATCGCGGCTACACCTTC.

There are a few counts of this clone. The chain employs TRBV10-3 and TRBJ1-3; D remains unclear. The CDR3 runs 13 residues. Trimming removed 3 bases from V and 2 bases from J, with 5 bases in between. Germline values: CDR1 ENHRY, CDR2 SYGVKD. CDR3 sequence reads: CAISDTAGNTIYF. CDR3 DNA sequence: TGTGCCATCAGTGATACGGCTGGAAACACCATATATTTT.